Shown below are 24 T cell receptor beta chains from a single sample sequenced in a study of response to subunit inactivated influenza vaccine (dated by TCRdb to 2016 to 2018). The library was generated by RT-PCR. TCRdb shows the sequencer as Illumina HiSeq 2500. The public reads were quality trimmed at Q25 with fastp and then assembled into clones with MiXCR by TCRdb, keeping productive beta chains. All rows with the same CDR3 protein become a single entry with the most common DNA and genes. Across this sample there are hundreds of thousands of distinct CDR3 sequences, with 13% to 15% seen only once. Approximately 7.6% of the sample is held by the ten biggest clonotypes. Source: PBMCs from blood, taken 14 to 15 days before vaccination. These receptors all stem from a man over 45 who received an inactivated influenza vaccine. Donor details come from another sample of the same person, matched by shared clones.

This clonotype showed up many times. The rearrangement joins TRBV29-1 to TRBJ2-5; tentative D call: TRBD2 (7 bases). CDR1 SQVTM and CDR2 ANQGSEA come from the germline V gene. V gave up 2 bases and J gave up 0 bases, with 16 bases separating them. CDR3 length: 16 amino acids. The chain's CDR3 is CSVEWVRGPHQETQYF. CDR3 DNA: TGCAGCGTTGAATGGGTGCGGGGGCCACACCAAGAGACCCAGTACTTC.

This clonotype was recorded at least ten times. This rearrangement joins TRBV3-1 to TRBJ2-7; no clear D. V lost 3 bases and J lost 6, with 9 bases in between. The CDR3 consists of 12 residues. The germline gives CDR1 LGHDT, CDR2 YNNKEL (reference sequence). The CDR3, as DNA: TGTGCCAGCAGCCAGGCCCTTGCCGAGCAGTACTTC. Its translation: CASSQALAEQYF.

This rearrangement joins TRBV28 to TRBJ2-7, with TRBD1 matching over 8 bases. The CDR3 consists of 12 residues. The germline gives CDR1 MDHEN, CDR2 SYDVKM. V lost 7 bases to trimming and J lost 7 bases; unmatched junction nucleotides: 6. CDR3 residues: CASTTGVSEQYF. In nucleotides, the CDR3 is TGTGCCAGCACGACAGGGGTGAGTGAGCAGTACTTC.

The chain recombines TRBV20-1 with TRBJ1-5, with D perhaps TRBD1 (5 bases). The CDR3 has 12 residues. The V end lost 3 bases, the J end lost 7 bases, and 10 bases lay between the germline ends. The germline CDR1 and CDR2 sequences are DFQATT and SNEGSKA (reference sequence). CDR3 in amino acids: CSASRVYQPQHF. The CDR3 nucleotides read TGCAGTGCTAGCAGGGTTTACCAGCCCCAGCATTTT.

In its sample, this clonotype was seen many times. CDR3 bases: TGTGCCACCAGTGTCGGGTGGGAGGACCAAGAGACCCAGTACTTC. Protein product: CATSVGWEDQETQYF. The V call is TRBV24-1, the J call TRBJ2-5; D might be TRBD2 (6 bases). This CDR3 contains 15 residues. The germline V gene has CDR1 KGHDR and CDR2 SFDVKD. Trimming removed 5 bases from V and 0 bases from J, with 12 bases in between.

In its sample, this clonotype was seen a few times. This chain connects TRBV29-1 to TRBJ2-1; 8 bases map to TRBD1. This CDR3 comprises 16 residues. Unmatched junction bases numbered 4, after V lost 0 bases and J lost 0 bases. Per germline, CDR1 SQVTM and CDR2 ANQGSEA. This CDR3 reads CSVEDTGGSSYNEQFF. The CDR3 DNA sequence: TGCAGCGTTGAAGATACAGGGGGGAGCTCCTACAATGAGCAGTTCTTC.

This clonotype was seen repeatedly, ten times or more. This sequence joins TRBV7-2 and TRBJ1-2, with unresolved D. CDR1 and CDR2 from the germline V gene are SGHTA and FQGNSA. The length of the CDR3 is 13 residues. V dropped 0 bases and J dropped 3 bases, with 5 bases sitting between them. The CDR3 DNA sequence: TGTGCCAGCAGCTTAGCAGGGTACTATGGCTACACCTTC. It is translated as CASSLAGYYGYTF.

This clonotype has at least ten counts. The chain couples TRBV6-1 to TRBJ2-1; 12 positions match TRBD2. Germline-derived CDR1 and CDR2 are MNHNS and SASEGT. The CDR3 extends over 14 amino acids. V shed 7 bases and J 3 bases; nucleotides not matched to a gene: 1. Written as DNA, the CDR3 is TGTGCCAGCAAGACTAGCGGGAGCTACAATGAGCAGTTCTTC. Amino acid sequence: CASKTSGSYNEQFF.

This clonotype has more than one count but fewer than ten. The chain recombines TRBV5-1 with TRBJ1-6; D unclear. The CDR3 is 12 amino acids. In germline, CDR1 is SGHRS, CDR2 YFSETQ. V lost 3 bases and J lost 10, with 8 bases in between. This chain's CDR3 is CASSSPGSPLHF. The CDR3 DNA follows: TGCGCCAGCAGCTCCCCGGGATCACCCCTCCACTTT.

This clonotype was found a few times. In DNA form, the CDR3 reads TGCGCCAGCAGCGCGGGACTAGCGGGGGCCGGAGATACGCAGTATTTT. Its protein product is CASSAGLAGAGDTQYF. This chain connects TRBV5-1 to TRBJ2-3, with 14 bases matching TRBD2. Germline V gene lookup returns CDR1 SGHRS and CDR2 YFSETQ. The CDR3 has 16 residues. With 4 bases clipped from V and 5 bases from J, the junction kept 6 bases outside the gene matches.

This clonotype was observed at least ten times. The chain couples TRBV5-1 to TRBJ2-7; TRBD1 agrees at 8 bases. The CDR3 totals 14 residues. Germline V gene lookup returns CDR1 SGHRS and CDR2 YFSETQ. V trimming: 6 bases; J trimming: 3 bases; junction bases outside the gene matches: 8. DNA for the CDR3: TGCGCCAGCACAACGGGACAGGCTAACTACGAGCAGTACTTC. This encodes CASTTGQANYEQYF.

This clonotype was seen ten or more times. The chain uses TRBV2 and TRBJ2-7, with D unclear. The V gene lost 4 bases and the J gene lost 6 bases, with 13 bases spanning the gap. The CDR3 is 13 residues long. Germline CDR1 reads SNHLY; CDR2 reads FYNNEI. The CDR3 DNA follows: TGTGCCAGCAGTGCGGGCTTCCAGACCGAGCAGTACTTC. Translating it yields CASSAGFQTEQYF. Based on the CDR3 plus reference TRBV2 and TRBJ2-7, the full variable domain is EPEVTQTPSHQVTQMGQEVILRCVPISNHLYFYWYRQILGQKVEFLVSFYNNEISEKSEIFDDQFSVERPDGSNFTLKIRSTKLEDSAMYFCASSAGFQTEQYFGPGTRLTVT.

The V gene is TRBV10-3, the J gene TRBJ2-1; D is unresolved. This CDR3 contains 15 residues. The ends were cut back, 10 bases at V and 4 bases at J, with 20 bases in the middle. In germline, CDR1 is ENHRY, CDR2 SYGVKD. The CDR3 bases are TGTGCCACTGACCCATTGGGCGGACCATACAATGAGCAGTTCTTC. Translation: CATDPLGGPYNEQFF.

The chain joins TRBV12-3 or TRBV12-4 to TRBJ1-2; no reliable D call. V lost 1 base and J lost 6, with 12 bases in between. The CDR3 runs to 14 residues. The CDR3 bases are TGTGCCAGCAGTTTAGGGGTGAAAGAAAATGGCTACACCTTC. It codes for CASSLGVKENGYTF.

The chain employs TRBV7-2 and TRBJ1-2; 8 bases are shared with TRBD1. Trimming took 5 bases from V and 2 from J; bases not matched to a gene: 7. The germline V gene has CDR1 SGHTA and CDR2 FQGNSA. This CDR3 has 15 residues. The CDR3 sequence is CASSPATGANYGYTF. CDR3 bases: TGTGCCAGCAGCCCGGCGACAGGGGCGAACTATGGCTACACCTTC.

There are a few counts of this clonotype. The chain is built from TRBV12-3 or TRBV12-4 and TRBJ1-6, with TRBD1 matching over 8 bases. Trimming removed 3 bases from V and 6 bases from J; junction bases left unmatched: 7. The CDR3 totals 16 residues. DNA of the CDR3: TGTGCCAGCAGTTTGGGCCCAGGGGGCCTTAATTCACCCCTCCACTTT. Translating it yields CASSLGPGGLNSPLHF.

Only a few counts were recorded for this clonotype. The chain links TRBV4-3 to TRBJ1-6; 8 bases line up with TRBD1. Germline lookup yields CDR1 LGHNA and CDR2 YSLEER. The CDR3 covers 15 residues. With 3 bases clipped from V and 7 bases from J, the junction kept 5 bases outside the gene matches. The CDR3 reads CASSQEWTGNSPLHF. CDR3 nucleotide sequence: TGCGCCAGCAGCCAGGAATGGACAGGGAATTCACCCCTCCACTTT.

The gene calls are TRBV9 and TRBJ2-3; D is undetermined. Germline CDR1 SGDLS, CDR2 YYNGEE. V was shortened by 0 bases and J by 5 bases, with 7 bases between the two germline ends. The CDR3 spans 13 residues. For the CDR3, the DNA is TGTGCCAGCAGCGTAGAGTCCTTAGATACGCAGTATTTT. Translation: CASSVESLDTQYF.

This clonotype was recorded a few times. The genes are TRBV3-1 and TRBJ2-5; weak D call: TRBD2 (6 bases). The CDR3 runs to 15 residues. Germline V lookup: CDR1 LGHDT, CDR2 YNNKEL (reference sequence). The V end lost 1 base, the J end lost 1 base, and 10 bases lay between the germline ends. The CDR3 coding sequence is TGTGCCAGCAGCCAAGGGGGACTGCGCCAAGAGACCCAGTACTTC. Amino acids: CASSQGGLRQETQYF.

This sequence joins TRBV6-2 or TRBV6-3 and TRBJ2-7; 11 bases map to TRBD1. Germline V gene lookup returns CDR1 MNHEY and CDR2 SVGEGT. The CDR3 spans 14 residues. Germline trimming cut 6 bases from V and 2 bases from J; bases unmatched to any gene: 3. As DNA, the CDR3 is TGTGCCAGCAGATGGACAGGGGGCGCCTACGAGCAGTACTTC. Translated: CASRWTGGAYEQYF.

CDR3 region: CASSLQGPRGNTEAFF. The CDR3 nucleotides read TGCGCCAGCAGCTTACAGGGCCCCCGGGGAAACACTGAAGCTTTCTTT. The chain joins TRBV5-1 to TRBJ1-1; possibly TRBD1 for D (6 bases). The CDR3 is made up of 16 amino acids. V shed 2 bases and J shed 2 bases, with 16 bases lying between them. From germline, CDR1 is SGHRS and CDR2 YFSETQ.

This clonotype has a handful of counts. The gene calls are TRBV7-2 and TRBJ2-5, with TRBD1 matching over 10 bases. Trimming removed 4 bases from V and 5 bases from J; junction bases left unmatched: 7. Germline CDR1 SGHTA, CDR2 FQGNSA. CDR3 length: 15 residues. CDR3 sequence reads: CASSWGQGTGETQYF. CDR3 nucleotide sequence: TGTGCCAGCAGCTGGGGACAGGGGACAGGGGAGACCCAGTACTTC.

The CDR3 loop reads CSSGGANTQYF. The CDR3 DNA sequence: TGCAGTAGCGGGGGGGCGAATACGCAGTATTTT. The V gene is TRBV20-1, the J gene TRBJ2-3, with 10 bases aligning to TRBD2. The germline V gene encodes CDR1 DFQATT and CDR2 SNEGSKA (reference sequence). Trimming took 8 bases from V and 7 from J; bases not matched to a gene: 3. The CDR3 has 11 residues.

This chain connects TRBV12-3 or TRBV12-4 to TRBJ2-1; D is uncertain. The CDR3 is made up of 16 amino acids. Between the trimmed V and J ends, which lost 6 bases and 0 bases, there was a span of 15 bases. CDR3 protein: CASSPKTVSSYNEQFF. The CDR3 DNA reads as TGTGCCAGCAGCCCGAAAACAGTTAGCTCCTACAATGAGCAGTTCTTC.